This TCR beta chain comes out of a study of OX40 agonist ivuxolimab in advanced cancers. Across the whole study: While on treatment, patients had intravenous ivuxolimab at 0.01 to 10 mg/kg every 2 weeks.

The junction had 2 bases not matched to a gene; V was cut back by 0 bases and J by 5 bases. CDR1 and CDR2 from the germline V gene are SGHRS and YFSETQ. The CDR3 is 13 residues long. Findings and caveats of the study: Low normalized T-cell clonal expansion was additionally recorded for some nonresponders.

About this clone: Its antigen is still unknown.

This table comes from immunoSEQ multiplex PCR, and its TCRdb copy is limited to in-frame clones, with some not included. The sample contains 20,000 or so clones, 78% of which appear only once. Sequenced material: CD4+ or CD8+ T cells sorted from blood, taken in a trial of the OX40 agonist ivuxolimab. The clonotype comes from an adult with an advanced solid tumor such as melanoma, head and neck, liver or kidney cancer. The chain is built from TRBV5-1 and TRBJ2-7; 7 bases are a match to TRBD1. The CDR3 reads CASSLVGTDEQYF. The CDR3, as DNA: TGCGCCAGCAGCTTGGTCGGGACAGACGAGCAGTACTTC.